Presented here are 19 T cell receptor beta chains from one specimen sequenced in a study of blood T cell repertoires in COVID-19 (dated by TCRdb to the early 2020s). Library construction relied on the immunoSEQ multiplex PCR assay. This is the immuneACCESS table as TCRdb keeps it, with only in-frame sequences that have V and J called. A part of the clones is gone; compared with another copy, unresolved V genes explain less than half, and the rest is unexplained. The sample table shows just under 350,000 clones, and roughly 90% are seen once. The ten largest make up about 7.3% of the sample. Material: peripheral blood. The receptors shown here come from a woman aged 70-85 years with COVID-19, enrolled during active disease.

The chain carries TRBV21-1 and TRBJ1-4; the tabulated D call, TRBD1, remains unverified against the DNA. TRBV21-1 counts as a pseudogene. This CDR3 has 14 residues. CDR3 amino acids: CASSLRISNEKLFF. As DNA, the CDR3 is TGTGCCAGCAGTCTCAGGATCTCTAATGAAAAACTGTTTTTT.

The chain carries TRBV28 and TRBJ2-3; D is perhaps TRBD1 (6 bases). The germline gives CDR1 MDHEN, CDR2 SYDVKM. CDR3 length equals 18 residues. Trimming stripped 7 bases from V and 1 base from J, with 24 bases between. The CDR3 nucleotides read TGTGCCAGCACGCCTGGGGCCAGGGGCGCCCGTGGCACAGATACGCAGTATTTT. Protein: CASTPGARGARGTDTQYF.

The chain's CDR3 is CASRKQSTDTQYF. For the CDR3, the DNA is TGTGCCAGCAGAAAACAGAGCACAGATACGCAGTATTTT. The gene calls are TRBV28 and TRBJ2-3; D gene uncertain. The CDR3 sequence is 13 residues long. Per germline, CDR1 MDHEN and CDR2 SYDVKM. V shed 6 bases and J shed 0 bases, with 7 bases lying between them.

This sequence joins TRBV10-1 and TRBJ2-1, with D hard to call. Germline V gene sequence: CDR1 WNHNN, CDR2 SYGVQD (reference sequence). This CDR3 is built from 13 residues. V was pared by 3 bases and J by 9 bases, with 12 bases between. CDR3 loop: CASSDASGGEQFF. The CDR3 DNA reads as TGCGCCAGCAGTGATGCGTCAGGTGGTGAGCAGTTCTTC.

The chain has TRBV18 and TRBJ2-7; 9 bases agree with TRBD2. Looked up from germline, CDR1 is KGHSH and CDR2 is LQKENI. Unmatched junction bases numbered 11, after V lost 2 bases and J lost 12 bases. The CDR3 has 14 amino acids. CDR3 residues: CASSPASGDRGLYF. In DNA, the CDR3 is TGTGCCAGCTCACCAGCTAGCGGGGATCGTGGGCTGTACTTC.

V usage is TRBV6-1 and J usage is TRBJ2-6; TRBD1 is a possible D gene (5 bases). CDR1 is MNHNS, CDR2 SASEGT, per germline. Trimming took off 3 bases at V and 5 bases at J, with 17 bases between the two ends. The CDR3 length is 17 residues. Here the CDR3 DNA reads TGTGCCAGCAGTGAGAGACAGAACCCCCTCTGGGCCAACGTCCTGACTTTC. It specifies CASSERQNPLWANVLTF.

CDR3 sequence reads: CSLGVGGYTF. DNA for the CDR3: TGCTCCCTAGGGGTGGGAGGCTACACCTTC. The chain carries TRBV5-1 and TRBJ1-2, with D perhaps TRBD1 (5 bases). Germline assignment: CDR1 SGHRS and CDR2 YFSETQ. The CDR3 runs to 10 residues.

V is TRBV6-6 and J is TRBJ2-3; 9 bases are shared with TRBD2. This CDR3 is built from 19 residues. Germline V gene sequence: CDR1 MNHNY, CDR2 SVGAGI (reference sequence). J lost 0 bases, V lost 5 bases, and 15 bases had no gene match. CDR3 region: CASSPFGLARSTSTDTQYF. Here the CDR3 DNA reads TGTGCCAGCAGTCCGTTCGGACTAGCGCGTTCCACTAGCACAGATACGCAGTATTTT.

The DNA for the CDR3 is TGTGCCAGCAGACTGGGGGCAAATCAGCCCCAGCATTTT. Amino acids: CASRLGANQPQHF. The chain employs TRBV6-5 and TRBJ1-5; D may be TRBD1 (6 bases). The V gene's germline CDR1 is MNHEY and CDR2 SVGAGI. V was trimmed by 6 bases and J by 4 bases, leaving 10 bases between them. The CDR3 runs to 13 residues.

CDR3 protein: CASSPPTSGTNEQFF. Here the CDR3 DNA reads TGTGCCAGCTCACCACCGACTAGCGGGACCAATGAGCAGTTCTTC. The chain has TRBV18 and TRBJ2-1, with 11 bases matching TRBD2. V trimming: 0 bases; J trimming: 6 bases; junction bases outside the gene matches: 1. Germline assignment: CDR1 KGHSH and CDR2 LQKENI. This CDR3 spans 15 amino acids.

The chain employs TRBV24-1 and TRBJ2-2; tentative D call: TRBD1 (6 bases). The V gene lost 5 bases and the J gene lost 7 bases, with 7 bases spanning the gap. Germline CDR1 and CDR2: KGHDR and SFDVKD. CDR3 size: 12 residues. The CDR3 loop is CATSGGLGELFF. CDR3 bases: TGTGCCACCAGTGGGGGGCTCGGGGAGCTGTTTTTT.

The rearrangement joins TRBV10-3 to TRBJ2-7; possibly TRBD2 for D (6 bases). Trimming took off 0 bases at V and 7 bases at J, with 13 bases between the two ends. The CDR3 runs to 14 residues. Germline CDR1 and CDR2: ENHRY and SYGVKD. For the CDR3, the DNA is TGTGCCATCAGTGAGTCCCAGGGTGCGGGGGAGCAGTACTTC. Protein product: CAISESQGAGEQYF.

The CDR3 reads CAWSFGTGATSSGNTIYF. CDR3 in DNA: TGTGCCTGGAGTTTCGGGACAGGGGCCACCAGCTCTGGAAACACCATATATTTT. The rearrangement links TRBV30 to TRBJ1-3, with 10 bases aligning to TRBD1. This CDR3 has 18 residues. V dropped 2 bases and J dropped 0; count of bases not matched to a gene: 10. Germline lookup yields CDR1 GTSNPN and CDR2 SVGIG (reference sequence). The full variable domain, its missing parts supplied by reference TRBV30 and TRBJ1-3, is SQTIHQWPATLVQPVGSPLSLECTVEGTSNPNLYWYRQAAGRGLQLLFYSVGIGQISSEVPQNLSASRPQDRQFILSSKKLLLSDSGFYLCAWSFGTGATSSGNTIYFGEGSWLTVV.

This rearrangement joins TRBV19 to TRBJ1-5; the D is unclear. Germline values: CDR1 LNHDA, CDR2 SQIVND (reference sequence). CDR3 length: 14 amino acids. V was cut by 10 bases and J by 0 bases, with 13 bases left in between. The CDR3 here is CATTWADSNQPQHF. As DNA, the CDR3 is TGTGCCACCACTTGGGCAGATAGCAATCAGCCCCAGCATTTT. The full variable domain, with the rest looked up from reference TRBV19 and TRBJ1-5, is DGGITQSPKYLFRKEGQNVTLSCEQNLNHDAMYWYRQDPGQGLRLIYYSQIVNDFQKGDIAEGYSVSREKKESFPLTVTSAQKNPTAFYLCATTWADSNQPQHFGDGTRLSIL.

The rearrangement uses TRBV5-1 and TRBJ2-5; 8 nucleotides align to TRBD1. The J segment lost 5 bases and the V segment lost 4 bases, leaving 7 bases of the junction unmatched. Germline lookup yields CDR1 SGHRS and CDR2 YFSETQ. The CDR3 loop spans 14 amino acids. The chain's CDR3 is CASSVQGVGETQYF. The CDR3, as DNA: TGCGCCAGCAGCGTACAGGGGGTTGGGGAGACCCAGTACTTC.

This clone is a singleton in its sample. CDR3 loop: CASSQDFGTGGEAFF. CDR3 in DNA: TGTGCCAGCAGCCAAGATTTCGGGACAGGGGGTGAAGCTTTCTTT. The rearrangement links TRBV3-1 (or the pseudogene TRBV3-2) to TRBJ1-1; TRBD1 aligns across 11 bases. V shed 0 bases, J shed 7 bases, and the junction held 4 bases outside the gene matches. This CDR3 has 15 amino acids. Per the germline V gene, CDR1 is LGHDT and CDR2 is YNNKEL (reference sequence).

The V and J genes are TRBV12-3 or TRBV12-4 and TRBJ1-5; no clear D. This CDR3 spans 13 amino acids. Trimming removed 3 bases at V and 2 bases at J, with 5 bases between. CDR3 nucleotide sequence: TGTGCCAGCAGTTTCGGTGGCAATCAGCCCCAGCATTTT. Translation: CASSFGGNQPQHF.

The V and J genes are TRBV9 and TRBJ2-1, with 8 bases identical to TRBD1. This CDR3 is 16 amino acids long. Germline trimming cut 3 bases from V and 1 base from J; bases unmatched to any gene: 6. The germline gives CDR1 SGDLS, CDR2 YYNGEE. The CDR3 DNA reads TGTGCCAGCAGCGGTCAGGGGGCAGGTTCCTACAATGAGCAGTTCTTC. It yields the protein CASSGQGAGSYNEQFF.

The gene calls are TRBV4-1 and TRBJ1-2; 8 bases fit TRBD1. This CDR3 contains 15 residues. Losses at the gene ends were 0 bases for V and 4 bases for J; bases not matched to a gene: 4. CDR1 and CDR2 from the germline V gene are MGHRA and YSYEKL. The CDR3 is CASSQDSGGVYGYTF. In DNA, the CDR3 is TGCGCCAGCAGCCAAGATTCAGGGGGCGTCTATGGCTACACCTTC.